Below, 32 T cell receptor beta chains from the same sample are listed, as sequenced in a study of CD8 T cells in ankylosing spondylitis. MiXCR, run by TCRdb on the 5' RACE reads, gives a single entry per CDR3 protein. The table has tens of thousands of distinct CDR3 sequences, more than 25% seen once; the top ten hold 45% to 65%. Sequenced input: blood, either unsorted or a sorted T cell fraction (not recorded which). The receptors derive from a male donor with ankylosing spondylitis or in good health (not recorded which).

This chain joins TRBV20-1 and TRBJ1-2, with D tentatively TRBD1 (6 bases). The V gene lost 6 bases and the J gene lost 5 bases, with 10 bases spanning the gap. The CDR3 has 11 residues. Per the germline V gene, CDR1 is DFQATT and CDR2 is SNEGSKA (reference sequence). CDR3 coding DNA: TGCAGTGCCACGGGGGCGTATGGCTACACCTTC. Its translation: CSATGAYGYTF.

The chain links TRBV9 to TRBJ1-2; 9 nucleotides agree with TRBD1. The CDR3 contains 15 residues. The junction had 4 bases not matched to a gene; V was cut back by 0 bases and J by 4 bases. Germline assignment: CDR1 SGDLS and CDR2 YYNGEE. The CDR3 spells CASSVATGGFYGYTF. DNA of the CDR3: TGTGCCAGCAGCGTAGCTACAGGGGGCTTCTATGGCTACACCTTC.

This clonotype has a count of ten or more. The chain carries TRBV18 and TRBJ2-5; D not resolved. The germline CDR1 and CDR2 sequences are KGHSH and LQKENI. This CDR3 is 13 amino acids long. V lost 3 bases and J 2 bases, leaving 7 bases between the germline ends. Here the CDR3 reads CASSPSGQETQYF. The DNA for the CDR3 is TGTGCCAGCTCACCCTCTGGTCAAGAGACCCAGTACTTC.

This clonotype was counted a few times. The chain links TRBV5-1 to TRBJ2-3; 14 nucleotides line up with TRBD2. Germline CDR1 reads SGHRS; CDR2 reads YFSETQ. V shed 4 bases, J shed 2 bases, and the junction held 3 bases outside the gene matches. This CDR3 has 16 residues. CDR3 amino acids: CASSRGLAGDTDTQYF. The CDR3 nucleotides are TGCGCCAGCAGCAGGGGACTAGCGGGAGACACAGATACGCAGTATTTT.

This clonotype was observed many times. The chain couples TRBV7-9 to TRBJ2-2; unclear D gene. This CDR3 spans 13 amino acids. Trimming shortened V by 1 base and J by 7 bases, and 7 bases separated the two germline ends. From germline, CDR1 is SEHNR and CDR2 FQNEAQ (reference sequence). CDR3 region: CASSLESGGELFF. Written as DNA, the CDR3 is TGTGCCAGCAGCTTAGAGAGTGGCGGGGAGCTGTTTTTT.

This clonotype was detected a few times. The chain employs TRBV20-1 and TRBJ2-7; TRBD1 might be the D (6 bases). Trimming stripped 6 bases from V and 3 bases from J, with 12 bases between. The CDR3 runs 12 residues. The germline gives CDR1 DFQATT, CDR2 SNEGSKA (reference sequence). The CDR3 region has the DNA TGCAGTGCACTGGACAGATACTACGAGCAGTACTTC. Amino acids: CSALDRYYEQYF.

The chain has TRBV5-6 and TRBJ2-2; no firm D call. Germline V CDR1 and CDR2: SGHDT, YYEEEE. V was shortened by 5 bases and J by 3 bases, with 14 bases between the two germline ends. The CDR3 has 15 residues. CDR3 bases: TGTGCCAGCAGTTTGTTTAATTGGTACACCGGGGAGCTGTTTTTT. This gives the protein CASSLFNWYTGELFF.

The chain recombines TRBV7-9 with TRBJ1-1, with D possibly matching TRBD1 (6 bases). The CDR3 loop spans 14 amino acids. V gave up 3 bases and J gave up 4 bases, with 12 bases separating them. Germline V gives CDR1 SEHNR, CDR2 FQNEAQ (reference sequence). The CDR3 nucleotides are TGTGCCAGCAGCTTGCCCGGAGGGGGCACTGAAGCTTTCTTT. Translation gives CASSLPGGGTEAFF.

V usage is TRBV7-8 and J usage is TRBJ2-7, with D unresolved. This CDR3 has 15 residues. Germline-derived CDR1 and CDR2 are SGHVS and FQNEAQ. The V and J ends lost 1 base and 0 bases respectively, with 10 bases between them. The CDR3 DNA reads as TGTGCCAGCAGCTTAGAGGCGCGATACTCCTACGAGCAGTACTTC. It codes for CASSLEARYSYEQYF.

This sequence joins TRBV20-1 and TRBJ2-7; 7 positions match TRBD2. This CDR3 region has 15 residues. Trimming cost V 1 base and J 2 bases; bases outside gene matches: 8. CDR1 and CDR2 from the germline V gene are DFQATT and SNEGSKA (reference sequence). The CDR3 bases are TGCAGTGCTAGAGTGTCAGGAGCGGGGACCTACGAGCAGTACTTC. Translated, it gives CSARVSGAGTYEQYF.

This clonotype was found a few times. The chain combines TRBV29-1 with TRBJ2-1; 7 nucleotides match TRBD2. This CDR3 region has 13 residues. From germline, CDR1 is SQVTM and CDR2 ANQGSEA. CDR3: CSVGGRTYNEQFF. The CDR3 nucleotides are TGCAGTGTGGGCGGGAGAACCTACAATGAGCAGTTCTTC.

The V and J genes are TRBV20-1 and TRBJ2-6; D remains unclear. CDR3 size: 12 residues. CDR1 is DFQATT and CDR2 is SNEGSKA in the germline V gene (reference sequence). The V and J ends lost 7 bases and 0 bases respectively, with 4 bases between them. This chain's CDR3 is CSGVSGANVLTF. The CDR3 DNA follows: TGCAGTGGAGTCTCTGGGGCCAACGTCCTGACTTTC.

This clonotype was observed a few times. This chain links TRBV5-1 with TRBJ2-7; D remains ambiguous. The CDR3 spans 16 residues. The germline CDR1 and CDR2 sequences are SGHRS and YFSETQ. V dropped 1 base and J dropped 0 bases, with 14 bases sitting between them. As DNA, the CDR3 is TGCGCCAGCAGCTTGTCCCTTGGGCAGGCCTCCTACGAGCAGTACTTC. Protein sequence: CASSLSLGQASYEQYF. Filled out from reference TRBV5-1 and TRBJ2-7, the complete variable domain reads KAGVTQTPRYLIKTRGQQVTLSCSPISGHRSVSWYQQTPGQGLQFLFEYFSETQRNKGNFPGRFSGRQFSNSRSEMNVSTLELGDSALYLCASSLSLGQASYEQYFGPGTRLTVT.

This sequence joins TRBV20-1 and TRBJ1-1; 10 nucleotides agree with TRBD1. V lost 5 bases and J lost 5; bases outside the gene matches: 11. The germline V gene encodes CDR1 DFQATT and CDR2 SNEGSKA (reference sequence). This CDR3 comprises 15 residues. The CDR3, as DNA: TGCAGTGCTCTACCTTCAGGGACAGGGGATACTGAAGCTTTCTTT. Its translation: CSALPSGTGDTEAFF.

The chain is built from TRBV15 and TRBJ1-2; a weak D match, TRBD1 (6 bases). Trimming shortened V by 2 bases and J by 7 bases, and 11 bases separated the two germline ends. This CDR3 region has 13 residues. Germline V lookup: CDR1 LNHNV, CDR2 YYDKDF (reference sequence). In DNA form, the CDR3 reads TGTGCCACCAGCAGACCAGGGGTGGGTGGCTACACCTTC. It yields the protein CATSRPGVGGYTF.

This sequence joins TRBV3-1 and TRBJ2-2; D is unclear. The CDR3 is made up of 14 amino acids. V gave up 0 bases and J gave up 5 bases, with 7 bases separating them. The V gene's germline CDR1 is LGHDT and CDR2 YNNKEL (reference sequence). The CDR3 sequence is CASSQERVTGELFF. The CDR3 DNA sequence: TGTGCCAGCAGCCAAGAAAGGGTTACCGGGGAGCTGTTTTTT.

This clonotype has a handful of counts. The rearrangement links TRBV7-6 to TRBJ2-7; 8 nucleotides align to TRBD2. CDR1 SGHVS and CDR2 FNYEAQ come from the germline V gene. V dropped 5 bases and J dropped 0; count of bases not matched to a gene: 6. The CDR3 has 15 residues. The CDR3 DNA follows: TGTGCCAGCAGCATACGGGAGGGTAGCTCCTACGAGCAGTACTTC. Its protein is CASSIREGSSYEQYF.

This clonotype showed up just a few times. The V call is TRBV5-5, the J call TRBJ2-3, with TRBD2 matching 9 bases. The CDR3 has 17 amino acids. CDR1 is SGHKS, CDR2 YYEKEE, per germline (reference sequence). V trimming: 2 bases; J trimming: 2 bases; junction bases outside the gene matches: 9. CDR3 sequence reads: CASSLAGGPPITDTQYF. DNA for the CDR3: TGTGCCAGCAGCTTAGCGGGGGGCCCTCCAATCACAGATACGCAGTATTTT.

This sequence joins TRBV5-1 and TRBJ2-3, with TRBD2 matching 10 bases. Germline V lookup: CDR1 SGHRS, CDR2 YFSETQ. J was trimmed by 5 bases and V by 0 bases; bases with no gene match: 6. The CDR3 sequence is 16 residues long. CDR3 sequence reads: CASSLGLAGAIDTQYF. CDR3 sequence (DNA): TGCGCCAGCAGCTTGGGCCTAGCGGGAGCAATAGATACGCAGTATTTT.

This clonotype was recorded many times. The chain couples TRBV20-1 to TRBJ2-7; D unresolved. The CDR3 consists of 13 residues. Trimming took off 3 bases at V and 1 base at J, with 10 bases between the two ends. The germline V gene has CDR1 DFQATT and CDR2 SNEGSKA (reference sequence). The CDR3, as DNA: TGCAGTGCTAGGGCTAGACGGTCCTACGAGCAGTACGTC. Amino acids: CSARARRSYEQYV.

The rearrangement uses TRBV12-3 or TRBV12-4 and TRBJ2-1; no firm D call. V dropped 3 bases and J dropped 0 bases, with 18 bases sitting between them. The CDR3 sequence is 18 residues long. The CDR3 reads CASSFYIVGRGSYNEQFF. The CDR3 DNA reads as TGTGCCAGCAGTTTTTATATCGTCGGACGAGGCTCCTACAATGAGCAGTTCTTC.

This clonotype has at least ten counts. The CDR3 loop reads CASSLGFGRVDEAFF. The DNA for the CDR3 is TGTGCCAGCAGCTTAGGGTTCGGCAGGGTGGACGAAGCTTTCTTT. This chain connects TRBV7-9 to TRBJ1-1; TRBD1 might be the D (5 bases). Germline CDR1 and CDR2: SEHNR and FQNEAQ (reference sequence). This CDR3 comprises 15 residues. V shed 1 base and J shed 8 bases, with 17 bases lying between them.

This clonotype was detected ten times or more. This chain joins TRBV20-1 and TRBJ2-3; 10 nucleotides agree with TRBD2. The trim removed 0 bases at V and 2 bases at J, leaving 8 bases unmatched. Germline CDR1 reads DFQATT; CDR2 reads SNEGSKA (reference sequence). This CDR3 region has 17 residues. In DNA form, the CDR3 reads TGCAGTGCTAGAGATCTGATAGCGGGGGGCGACACAGATACGCAGTATTTT. Translation gives CSARDLIAGGDTDTQYF.

This chain connects TRBV7-7 to TRBJ2-1; D is perhaps TRBD1 (6 bases). Germline loops: CDR1 SSHAT, CDR2 FNYEAQ (reference sequence). This CDR3 contains 13 residues. The CDR3 DNA reads as TGTGCTATCATACAGGGTGGGACGGGGGAGCAGTTCTTC. This codes for CAIIQGGTGEQFF. Variable domain in full (rest from reference TRBV7-7 and TRBJ2-1): GAGVSQSPRYKVTKRGQDVTLRCDPISSHATLYWYQQALGQGPEFLTYFNYEAQPDKSGLPSDRFSAERPEGSISTLTIQRTEQRDSAMYRCAIIQGGTGEQFFGPGTRLTVL.

The gene calls are TRBV20-1 and TRBJ2-1; 12 bases align to TRBD2. Trimming cost V 5 bases and J 8 bases; bases outside gene matches: 7. Germline lookup yields CDR1 DFQATT and CDR2 SNEGSKA (reference sequence). This CDR3 comprises 14 residues. CDR3 sequence: CSALTSGRNDEQFF. In nucleotides, the CDR3 is TGCAGTGCTTTAACTAGCGGGAGGAATGATGAGCAGTTCTTC.

This sequence joins TRBV5-6 and TRBJ2-3; D is uncertain. CDR3 size: 14 residues. Germline V gives CDR1 SGHDT, CDR2 YYEEEE. Trimming shortened V by 2 bases and J by 2 bases, and 9 bases separated the two germline ends. CDR3 protein: CASSLYADTDTQYF. CDR3 coding DNA: TGTGCCAGCAGCTTATACGCGGACACAGATACGCAGTATTTT.

As regards this clonotype: This may come from a read error, since a much larger clone is one base off. The rearrangement joins TRBV5-1 to TRBJ2-1, with 8 bases fitting TRBD2. V lost 0 bases to trimming and J lost 11 bases; unmatched junction nucleotides: 10. This CDR3 is 15 amino acids long. The V gene's germline CDR1 is SGHRS and CDR2 YFSETQ. CDR3 sequence reads: CASSLGSTSGRQQFF. The CDR3 bases are TGCGCCAGCAGCTTGGGGTCTACTAGCGGAAGACAGCAGTTCTTC.

This clonotype turned up a few times. CDR3 DNA sequence: TGCAGTGCTAGGGGGGAGTACGATACGCAGTATTTT. It translates to CSARGEYDTQYF. The V and J genes are TRBV20-1 and TRBJ2-3; D possibly matches TRBD1 or TRBD2 (5 bases each). Trimming stripped 3 bases from V and 6 bases from J, with 10 bases between. This CDR3 region has 12 residues. Germline lookup yields CDR1 DFQATT and CDR2 SNEGSKA (reference sequence).

The V gene is TRBV20-1, the J gene TRBJ2-6; D unclear. The CDR3 runs to 13 residues. The germline CDR1 and CDR2 sequences are DFQATT and SNEGSKA (reference sequence). V lost 6 bases to trimming and J lost 4 bases, with 10 bases between them. DNA of the CDR3: TGCAGTGCCAAACGGACCGGGGCCAACGTCCTGACTTTC. Residues: CSAKRTGANVLTF.

The chain combines TRBV28 with TRBJ1-2; no clear D. This CDR3 has 15 residues. Deletions cut 4 bases from V and 4 bases from J, with 16 bases between. The V gene's germline CDR1 is MDHEN and CDR2 SYDVKM. DNA for the CDR3: TGTGCCAGCAGTTCCGCCAGTAGAGGTATCTATGGCTACACCTTC. It translates to CASSSASRGIYGYTF.

The sample holds a few counts of this clonotype. The chain is built from TRBV20-1 and TRBJ1-2; 10 nucleotides line up with TRBD1. The trim removed 5 bases at V and 4 bases at J, leaving 4 bases unmatched. CDR1 is DFQATT, CDR2 SNEGSKA, per germline (reference sequence). CDR3 size: 13 residues. The CDR3 nucleotides are TGCAGTGCTGGGGACAGGGGTGGCTATGGCTACACCTTC. Protein: CSAGDRGGYGYTF.

The chain has TRBV11-1 and TRBJ2-3, with 10 positions matching TRBD2. Germline CDR1 is SGHAT and CDR2 is FQDESV (reference sequence). V was pared by 1 base and J by 0 bases, with 13 bases of the junction left unmatched. CDR3 length: 20 amino acids. For the CDR3, the DNA is TGTGCCAGCAGCTTAGATCTCACTAGCGGGGATCTCCGTAGCACAGATACGCAGTATTTT. This encodes CASSLDLTSGDLRSTDTQYF.